The 5 T cell receptor beta chains listed next were all sequenced from one sample in a study of blood T cell repertoires in COVID-19. Produced via immunoSEQ multiplex PCR; TCRdb's table is partial and in-frame only. The sample contains fewer than 250,000 clones, 80% to 90% of which appear only once. Material: PBMCs or T cells enriched from blood (not recorded which). These receptors all stem from a woman aged 40 to 50 who had been exposed to COVID-19.

This rearrangement joins TRBV5-6 to TRBJ2-1, with a tentative D call TRBD1 (7 bases). The length of the CDR3 is 15 residues. Germline assignment: CDR1 SGHDT and CDR2 YYEEEE. The germline V and J ends were trimmed by 0 bases and 7 bases, with 14 bases remaining between them. The CDR3 sequence is CASSLGQGGGNEQFF. CDR3 sequence (DNA): TGTGCCAGCAGCTTGGGACAGGGTGGAGGGAATGAGCAGTTCTTC. The whole variable domain, filled in from reference TRBV5-6 and TRBJ2-1, reads DAGVTQSPTHLIKTRGQQVTLRCSPKSGHDTVSWYQQALGQGPQFIFQYYEEEERQRGNFPDRFSGHQFPNYSSELNVNALLLGDSALYLCASSLGQGGGNEQFFGPGTRLTVL.

CDR3 sequence reads: CASSVGAGGTEAFF. The CDR3, as DNA: TGTGCCAGCAGCGTTGGTGCAGGTGGTACTGAAGCTTTCTTT. This sequence joins TRBV4-2 and TRBJ1-1; D is uncertain. V dropped 5 bases and J dropped 5 bases, with 15 bases sitting between them. This CDR3 contains 14 residues. Germline loops: CDR1 LGHNA, CDR2 YNFKEQ.

The chain couples TRBV11-2 to TRBJ1-6; TRBD1 matches 8 bases. Per germline, CDR1 SGHAT and CDR2 FQNNGV. The ends lost 5 bases at V and 6 bases at J; junction bases unmatched: 3. This CDR3 contains 14 residues. The CDR3 here is CASSPDRANSPLHF. The DNA of the CDR3 is TGTGCCAGCAGCCCGGACAGGGCTAATTCACCCCTCCACTTT.

Written as DNA, the CDR3 is TGTGCCAGCATCCCACCGGCGGGGTCGGGGCAAGAGACCCAGTACTTC. The encoded protein is CASIPPAGSGQETQYF. The chain has TRBV7-8 and TRBJ2-5; possibly TRBD2 for D (6 bases). Germline V gene lookup returns CDR1 SGHVS and CDR2 FQNEAQ. CDR3 length equals 16 residues. Trimming took off 7 bases at V and 2 bases at J, with 20 bases between the two ends.

The V gene is TRBV24-1, the J gene TRBJ1-5; 8 bases are shared with TRBD1. Germline-derived CDR1 and CDR2 are KGHDR and SFDVKD. This CDR3 is built from 16 residues. Germline trimming cut 5 bases from V and 5 bases from J; bases unmatched to any gene: 10. CDR3 amino acids: CATSGTDRDLYQPQHF. In DNA, the CDR3 is TGTGCCACCAGTGGGACGGACAGGGACCTCTATCAGCCCCAGCATTTT.